This T cell receptor (beta chain) derives from a study of cytomegalovirus exposure and HLA in healthy donors. Study information: Earlier findings included roughly 100 million unique TCR beta sequences obtained from about 180 million T cells.

General observations from the study: Later analysis identified a missense DCLRE1C variant that was linked to TCR beta V- and J-gene trimming. Later, an analysis found that common viral pathogens appeared to be linked with several of the most significant clusters. Reportedly, TCR beta sequences accurately predicted HLA-A and HLA-B alleles in most subjects.

The CDR3 spans 15 residues. J was trimmed by 2 bases and V by 7 bases; bases with no gene match: 9. The germline V gene encodes CDR1 LNHDA and CDR2 SQIVND (reference sequence). Primers for the PCR totalled 60 Vbeta and 13 Jbeta. Sequencing was performed with immunoSEQ multiplex PCR; in TCRdb, only in-frame clones are kept and a portion is missing. The table has roughly 120,000 clones, 79% seen once. In regard to this clone: What it binds is unknown.

This receptor was identified in a man aged 18 to 29 in good health and CMV-seronegative. The genes are TRBV19 and TRBJ1-2, with 8 bases fitting TRBD1. Sequenced input: PBMCs. The CDR3 DNA reads as TGTGCCAGTATCGATCTGAGACAGGGGAACTATGGCTACACCTTC. This sequence encodes CASIDLRQGNYGYTF.